A selection of T cell receptor beta chains follows, all from one sample in a study of technical replicates of blood from a handful of donors. TCRdb keeps only in-frame clones here, not all; method: immunoSEQ multiplex PCR. The table includes more than 70,000 clones, roughly 93% detected once. The sample taken for sequencing was T cells isolated from PBMCs. The receptors shown here come from a human donor in good health. Both conserved end residues are part of each CDR3. The D gene is left open where the match is weak. The size of a clone is reported for some rows only, either as once, few or many, or as a class for expanded clones.

J gene | V gene | clone size | D gene | CDR3 protein | CDR3 DNA
TRBJ2-3 | TRBV19 | . | . | CASSKDSTSTDTQYF | TGTGCCAGTAGTAAAGATAGTACTAGCACAGATACGCAGTATTTT
TRBJ2-3 | TRBV30 | . | TRBD2 | CAWTSGSPRDTQYF | TGTGCCTGGACTAGCGGGTCCCCGAGGGATACGCAGTATTTT
TRBJ1-2 | TRBV4-1 | . | . | CASSHVGRDIQNYGYTF | TGCGCCAGCAGCCATGTAGGCCGGGACATCCAAAACTATGGCTACACCTTC
TRBJ2-7 | TRBV27 | few | TRBD1 | CASSPGQSYEQYF | TGTGCCAGTTCTCCGGGACAGTCCTACGAGCAGTACTTC
TRBJ2-4 | TRBV20-1 | . | . | CSASPGGDNLF | TGCAGTGCTTCCCCAGGTGGGGACAACTTATTC
TRBJ1-5 | TRBV7-8 | few | TRBD1 | CASSQSQGTSNQPQHF | TGTGCCAGCAGCCAATCACAGGGGACTAGCAATCAGCCCCAGCATTTT
TRBJ2-7 | TRBV7-9 | . | TRBD1 | CASWGVGTEKDEQYF | TGTGCCAGCTGGGGTGTGGGGACAGAAAAAGACGAGCAGTACTTC
TRBJ1-1 | TRBV13 | . | . | CASSFSPNTEAFF | TGTGCCAGCAGCTTCTCTCCCAACACTGAAGCTTTCTTT
TRBJ2-3 | TRBV7-7 | . | TRBD1 | CASSLDRGGTDTQYF | TGTGCTAGCAGCTTAGACAGGGGGGGCACAGATACGCAGTATTTT
TRBJ2-3 | TRBV5-4 | . | TRBD1 | CASGKGGEDTQYF | TGTGCCAGCGGCAAAGGGGGCGAAGATACGCAGTATTTT
TRBJ2-7 | TRBV28 | . | . | CASSNATPKSYEQYF | TGTGCCAGCAGTAACGCTACCCCGAAGTCCTACGAGCAGTACTTC
TRBJ2-5 | TRBV19 | . | TRBD2 | CASRRAGGTSVQETQYF | TGTGCCAGTAGAAGGGCGGGAGGGACTAGCGTTCAAGAGACCCAGTACTTC
TRBJ1-1 | TRBV7-6 | . | . | CASSLNTGGWTEAFF | TGTGCCAGCAGCTTAAATACGGGGGGCTGGACTGAAGCTTTCTTT
TRBJ2-2 | TRBV5-4 | . | TRBD2 | CASSLVFLAGNTGELFF | TGTGCCAGCAGCTTGGTATTTCTAGCGGGGAACACCGGGGAGCTGTTTTTT
TRBJ2-7 | TRBV7-6 | . | . | CASSLETAYEQYF | TGTGCCAGCAGCTTAGAAACGGCCTACGAGCAGTACTTC
TRBJ1-4 | TRBV5-1 | . | . | CASMRDPNEKLFF | TGCGCCAGCATGCGGGACCCTAATGAAAAACTGTTTTTT
TRBJ2-7 | TRBV10-3 | . | TRBD1 | CATLGQNGYEQYF | TGTGCCACCTTGGGACAGAATGGGTACGAGCAGTACTTC
TRBJ2-3 | TRBV4-1 | . | TRBD2 | CASSQLAGDTDTQYF | TGCGCCAGCAGCCAACTAGCGGGGGACACAGATACGCAGTATTTT
TRBJ2-5 | TRBV7-8 | . | . | CASSLASLEIHQETQYF | TGTGCCAGCAGCTTAGCCTCTCTAGAGATCCACCAAGAGACCCAGTACTTC
TRBJ1-2 | TRBV18 | . | . | CASSNREGDGYTF | TGTGCCAGCTCAAACAGGGAAGGGGATGGCTACACCTTC
TRBJ1-2 | TRBV6-6 | . | TRBD1 | CASSSGTAYSNYGYTF | TGTGCCAGCAGTTCCGGGACAGCTTATTCTAACTATGGCTACACCTTC
TRBJ1-2 | TRBV18 | . | . | CASSKKTSGATNYGYTF | TGTGCCAGCTCGAAGAAGACCTCAGGGGCCACTAACTATGGCTACACCTTC
TRBJ1-2 | TRBV6-5 | once | TRBD1 | CASTKDRTYGYTF | TGTGCCAGCACCAAGGACAGGACCTATGGCTACACCTTC
TRBJ2-1 | TRBV9 | . | TRBD2 | CASSVASGVYNEQFF | TGTGCCAGCAGCGTAGCTAGCGGGGTTTACAATGAGCAGTTCTTC
TRBJ2-1 | TRBV7-9 | . | TRBD2 | CATAGGSDNEQFF | TGTGCCACGGCGGGGGGCTCGGACAATGAGCAGTTCTTC
TRBJ2-2 | TRBV7-9 | once | . | CASERGFGDTGELFF | TGTGCCAGCGAGAGGGGGTTCGGGGACACCGGGGAGCTGTTTTTT
TRBJ1-1 | TRBV6-5 | . | TRBD1 | CASRGQGAGLTEAFF | TGTGCCAGCAGGGGCCAGGGGGCAGGCTTAACTGAAGCTTTCTTT
TRBJ2-6 | TRBV19 | . | TRBD1 | CATAQMDRGYSISSGANVLTF | TGTGCCACCGCTCAGATGGACAGGGGGTATTCAATTAGCTCTGGGGCCAACGTCCTGACTTTC
TRBJ1-2 | TRBV10-3 | . | . | CAISETRVSYGYTF | TGTGCCATCAGTGAGACCAGGGTATCGTACGGCTACACCTTC